This T cell receptor (beta chain) is from a study of T cell repertoires in cytomegalovirus infection. Background on the study: In public TCR beta signatures, there were indications of both CMV infection and matching HLA type. Points from the study as a whole: Cumulative frequency (of public TCR beta family members) identified carriers of CMV plus the relevant HLA. The study found HLA-C-restricted CMV-specific TCR beta clonotypes dominating the ex vivo response.

This clonotype was observed at least ten times. The antigen remains undetermined. The CDR3 length is 15 residues. The germline CDR1 and CDR2 sequences are MNHNS and SASEGT. V was clipped by 6 bases and J by 2 bases, with 11 bases between them. MiXCR, applied by TCRdb to the reads, yields one record per CDR3 protein. Here the sample spans a few hundred thousand distinct CDR3 sequences, roughly a sixth being singletons. Sequencing used PBMCs. The TCR sequence derives from a human donor in good health (CMV status not recorded). Some clones in this sample may be carry-over from other donors' samples. The chain employs TRBV6-1 and TRBJ2-6; D gene unclear. The CDR3 loop is CASSRLPPGANVLTF. DNA of the CDR3: TGTGCCAGCAGCCGCCTCCCCCCTGGGGCCAACGTCCTGACTTTC.